This entry features one T cell receptor beta chain sequence. Its specificity is unknown. The sample belongs to a study of radiation and T cells in renal cell carcinoma. At the level of the study: Nephrectomy followed 15 Gy stereotactic body radiation by 4 weeks. Regarding the study as a whole: From baseline, blood top tumor clonotypes peaked at 2 weeks post-radiation. No pretreatment tumor biopsies were available for baseline clonotypes.

Time point specified: blood 2 weeks post-SBRT. Specified treatment: 15 Gy SBRT to primary tumor, nephrectomy 4 weeks later. This renal cell carcinoma was of the clear cell type. The assay was immunoSEQ multiplex PCR, and TCRdb's table has in-frame clones only and misses some. The sample lists some 58,000 clones, roughly 79% occurring once. This receptor was taken from a man in his 60s with renal cell carcinoma. Specimen: blood, collected from a patient whose treatment included radiotherapy and nephrectomy.

CDR3 bases: TGTGCCAGCAGGCCAGGGAGCTCCTACGAGCAGTACTTC. This gives the protein CASRPGSSYEQYF. The J gene is TRBJ2-7, the V gene TRBV6-5, with D perhaps TRBD1 or TRBD2 (5 bases each). V was clipped by 6 bases and J by 0 bases, with 9 bases between them. The germline V gene has CDR1 MNHEY and CDR2 SVGAGI. The length of the CDR3 is 13 residues.